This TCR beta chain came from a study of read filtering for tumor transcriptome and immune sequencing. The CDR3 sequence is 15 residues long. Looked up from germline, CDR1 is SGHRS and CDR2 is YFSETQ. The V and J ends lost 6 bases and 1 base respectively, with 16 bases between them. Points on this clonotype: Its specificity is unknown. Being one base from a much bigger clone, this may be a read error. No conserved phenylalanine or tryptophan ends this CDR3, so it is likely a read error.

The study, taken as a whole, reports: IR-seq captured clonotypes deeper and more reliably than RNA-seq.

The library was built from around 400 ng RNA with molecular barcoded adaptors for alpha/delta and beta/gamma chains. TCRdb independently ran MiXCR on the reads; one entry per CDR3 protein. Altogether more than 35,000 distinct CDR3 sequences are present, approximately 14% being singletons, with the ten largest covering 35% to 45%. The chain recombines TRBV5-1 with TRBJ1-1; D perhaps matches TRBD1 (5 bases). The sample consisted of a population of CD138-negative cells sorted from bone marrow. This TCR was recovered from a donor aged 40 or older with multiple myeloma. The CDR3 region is CASNALGGENTEAFS. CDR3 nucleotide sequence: TGCGCCAGCAACGCCCTCGGAGGGGAGAACACTGAAGCTTTCTCT.